What follows are 17 T cell receptor beta chains derived from one specimen sequenced in a study of blood T cell repertoires in COVID-19. Clones were read by immunoSEQ multiplex PCR, and TCRdb kept only the in-frame ones, dropping some. The sample contains some 170,000 clones, 87% of which appear only once. The sequenced sample consisted of peripheral blood. The receptor set was obtained from a woman between 45 and 60 years old with acute or convalescent COVID-19.

DNA for the CDR3: TGTGCCAGCAGTCCGACAGGGGCGAAGTTCTATGGCTACACCTTC. Protein product: CASSPTGAKFYGYTF. The chain is built from TRBV27 and TRBJ1-2, with 8 bases lining up with TRBD1. The CDR3 consists of 15 residues. Germline values: CDR1 MNHEY, CDR2 SMNVEV (reference sequence). The J segment lost 4 bases and the V segment lost 5 bases, leaving 9 bases of the junction unmatched.

The chain employs TRBV6-5 and TRBJ2-3, with 10 bases lining up with TRBD1. Trimming took 10 bases from V and 6 from J; bases not matched to a gene: 13. The CDR3 sequence is 15 residues long. Germline V gives CDR1 MNHEY, CDR2 SVGAGI. The CDR3 bases are TGTGCCACCATGAGGGACAGGGGAGCCCACGATACGCAGTATTTT. Protein product: CATMRDRGAHDTQYF.

DNA of the CDR3: TGTGCCATAGATACCGGACAGTCCAATGAGCAGTTCTTC. The encoded protein is CAIDTGQSNEQFF. The chain uses TRBV19 and TRBJ2-1, with D possibly matching TRBD1 (6 bases). In germline, CDR1 is LNHDA, CDR2 SQIVND (reference sequence). The CDR3 covers 13 residues. Trimming took 10 bases from V and 6 from J, leaving 16 bases between them.

The chain links TRBV19 to TRBJ2-7, with D tentatively TRBD1 (6 bases). The CDR3 is 13 residues long. V lost 4 bases, J lost 3 bases, and 10 bases lay in between. CDR1 LNHDA and CDR2 SQIVND come from the germline V gene (reference sequence). CDR3 sequence reads: CASSRDTHYEQYF. Here the CDR3 DNA reads TGTGCCAGTAGTAGGGACACCCACTACGAGCAGTACTTC. Drawing the rest from reference TRBV19 and TRBJ2-7, the complete variable domain is DGGITQSPKYLFRKEGQNVTLSCEQNLNHDAMYWYRQDPGQGLRLIYYSQIVNDFQKGDIAEGYSVSREKKESFPLTVTSAQKNPTAFYLCASSRDTHYEQYFGPGTRLTVT.

The chain couples TRBV30 to TRBJ1-3; possibly TRBD1 for D (6 bases). Trimming cost V 4 bases and J 2 bases, with 6 bases left between them. CDR3 size: 12 residues. Per the germline V gene, CDR1 is GTSNPN and CDR2 is SVGIG (reference sequence). CDR3 DNA: TGTGCCTGGACAGGGGCTGGAAACACCATATATTTT. This gives the protein CAWTGAGNTIYF.

This chain links TRBV19 with TRBJ2-1; 12 bases line up with TRBD2. Germline V gene data show CDR1 as LNHDA and CDR2 as SQIVND (reference sequence). J was trimmed by 4 bases and V by 4 bases; bases with no gene match: 8. This CDR3 is 17 amino acids long. DNA of the CDR3: TGTGCCAGTAGTAACCTAGCGGGAGGGGGTGGGTACAATGAGCAGTTCTTC. Its translation is CASSNLAGGGGYNEQFF.

The chain has TRBV5-1 and TRBJ2-7, with D possibly being TRBD2 (6 bases). The CDR3 is 17 residues long. Germline V gene sequence: CDR1 SGHRS, CDR2 YFSETQ. Trimming took 0 bases from V and 3 from J, leaving 19 bases between them. The CDR3 region has the DNA TGCGCCAGCAGCTTGGCGTCGGGCGGGAAGGAGGGCTACGAGCAGTACTTC. Translated, it gives CASSLASGGKEGYEQYF.

The V and J genes are TRBV3-1 (or the pseudogene TRBV3-2) and TRBJ2-3; 7 nucleotides agree with TRBD2. Germline lookup yields CDR1 LGHDT and CDR2 YNNKEL (reference sequence). V shed 3 bases, J shed 5 bases, and the junction held 14 bases outside the gene matches. CDR3 size: 17 residues. CDR3: CASSQTLQRGRKDTQYF. The CDR3 DNA reads TGTGCCAGCAGCCAGACCCTCCAGCGGGGCCGGAAAGATACGCAGTATTTT.

The sample holds one count of this clone. V usage is TRBV9 and J usage is TRBJ2-7, with D tentatively TRBD2 (6 bases). The germline CDR1 and CDR2 sequences are SGDLS and YYNGEE. V lost 0 bases, J lost 7 bases, and 11 bases lay in between. CDR3 length equals 13 residues. CDR3 in DNA: TGTGCCAGCAGCGTAGTTGGGGCGGGGGAGCAGTACTTC. Its protein is CASSVVGAGEQYF. Using reference TRBV9 and TRBJ2-7 for the parts outside the CDR3, the full variable domain is DSGVTQTPKHLITATGQRVTLRCSPRSGDLSVYWYQQSLDQGLQFLIQYYNGEERAKGNILERFSAQQFPDLHSELNLSSLELGDSALYFCASSVVGAGEQYFGPGTRLTVT.

CDR3 sequence reads: CASTLGTGELFF. The CDR3 bases are TGTGCCAGTACCCTCGGGACCGGGGAGCTGTTTTTT. The gene calls are TRBV19 and TRBJ2-2, with D unresolved. This CDR3 comprises 12 residues. Germline V CDR1 and CDR2: LNHDA, SQIVND (reference sequence). The ends were cut back, 7 bases at V and 5 bases at J, with 8 bases in the middle.

The chain combines TRBV5-6 with TRBJ2-5; possibly TRBD1 for D (5 bases). V was clipped by 3 bases and J by 9 bases, with 12 bases between them. The CDR3 has 12 amino acids. CDR1 is SGHDT, CDR2 YYEEEE, per germline. The CDR3 DNA reads TGTGCCAGCAGCTCTAGGGTAGGGGCCCAGTACTTC. Residues: CASSSRVGAQYF.

This chain connects TRBV9 to TRBJ2-2; 12 nucleotides agree with TRBD2. CDR1 is SGDLS, CDR2 YYNGEE, per germline. CDR3 length equals 17 residues. Unmatched junction bases numbered 7, after V lost 3 bases and J lost 4 bases. CDR3 region: CASSASGGGKGTGELFF. The CDR3 DNA follows: TGTGCCAGCAGCGCTAGCGGGGGGGGTAAGGGCACCGGGGAGCTGTTTTTT. Filled out from reference TRBV9 and TRBJ2-2, the complete variable domain reads DSGVTQTPKHLITATGQRVTLRCSPRSGDLSVYWYQQSLDQGLQFLIQYYNGEERAKGNILERFSAQQFPDLHSELNLSSLELGDSALYFCASSASGGGKGTGELFFGEGSRLTVL.

The rearrangement links TRBV3-1 (or the pseudogene TRBV3-2) to TRBJ1-3; a possible D gene is TRBD1 (6 bases). V was cut by 3 bases and J by 9 bases, with 33 bases left in between. The CDR3 is 20 amino acids. The germline CDR1 and CDR2 sequences are LGHDT and YNNKEL (reference sequence). The CDR3 sequence: CASSQPGQPKRGIISGTIYF. The CDR3 nucleotides read TGTGCCAGCAGCCAGCCCGGACAGCCGAAAAGAGGGATAATCTCAGGCACCATATATTTT.

The chain couples TRBV15 to TRBJ2-5; 15 nucleotides align to TRBD2. Germline loops: CDR1 LNHNV, CDR2 YYDKDF (reference sequence). The CDR3 is 19 amino acids. J gave up 5 bases and V 4 bases, and 14 bases lay outside the gene matches. The CDR3 here is CATSTIPGLAGGRVETQYF. The CDR3, as DNA: TGTGCCACCAGCACTATACCGGGACTAGCGGGAGGACGGGTGGAGACCCAGTACTTC. Looking up the rest from reference TRBV15 and TRBJ2-5 gives the full variable domain: DAMVIQNPRYQVTQFGKPVTLSCSQTLNHNVMYWYQQKSSQAPKLLFHYYDKDFNNEADTPDNFQSRRPNTSFCFLDIRSPGLGDTAMYLCATSTIPGLAGGRVETQYFGPGTRLLVL.

The V call is TRBV6-6, the J call TRBJ1-5; D remains ambiguous. V lost 6 bases to trimming and J lost 5 bases, with 14 bases between them. The CDR3 is 14 residues long. Germline V lookup: CDR1 MNHNY, CDR2 SVGAGI (reference sequence). CDR3 nucleotides: TGTGCCAGCAGCGTAGGTTCGAGGGATCAGCCCCAGCATTTT. It encodes CASSVGSRDQPQHF.

This rearrangement joins TRBV30 to TRBJ1-5; D remains ambiguous. Trimming took 1 base from V and 4 from J, leaving 8 bases between them. The CDR3 has 13 amino acids. Germline CDR1 GTSNPN, CDR2 SVGIG (reference sequence). CDR3 nucleotide sequence: TGTGCCTGGAGTGCCGAAGAGAATCAGCCCCAGCATTTT. Translating it yields CAWSAEENQPQHF.

The V gene is TRBV6-2 or TRBV6-3, the J gene TRBJ1-2; TRBD1 matches 11 bases. V dropped 6 bases and J dropped 4; count of bases not matched to a gene: 4. The CDR3 has 14 residues. Germline V gene lookup returns CDR1 MNHEY and CDR2 SVGEGT. Written as DNA, the CDR3 is TGTGCCAGCAGCGGACAGGGGGCTATCTATGGCTACACCTTC. It is translated as CASSGQGAIYGYTF.